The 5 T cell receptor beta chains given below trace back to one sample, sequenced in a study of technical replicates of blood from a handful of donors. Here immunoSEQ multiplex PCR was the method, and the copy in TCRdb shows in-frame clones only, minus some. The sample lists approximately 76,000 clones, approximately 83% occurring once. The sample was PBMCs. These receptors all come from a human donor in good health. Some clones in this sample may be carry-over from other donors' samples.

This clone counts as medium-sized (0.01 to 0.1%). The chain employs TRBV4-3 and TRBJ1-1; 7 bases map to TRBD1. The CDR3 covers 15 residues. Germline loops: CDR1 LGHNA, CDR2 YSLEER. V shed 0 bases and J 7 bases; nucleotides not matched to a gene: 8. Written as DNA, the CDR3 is TGCGCCAGCAGCCAAGATCGCGCGGCAGGGGGTGAAGCTTTCTTT. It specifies CASSQDRAAGGEAFF.

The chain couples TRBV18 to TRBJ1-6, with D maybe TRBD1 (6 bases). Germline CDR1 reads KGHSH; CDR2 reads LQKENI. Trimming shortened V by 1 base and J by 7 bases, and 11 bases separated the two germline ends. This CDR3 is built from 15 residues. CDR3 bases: TGTGCCAGCTCACCACGGTCAGGGGAAAATTCACCCCTCCACTTT. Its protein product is CASSPRSGENSPLHF.

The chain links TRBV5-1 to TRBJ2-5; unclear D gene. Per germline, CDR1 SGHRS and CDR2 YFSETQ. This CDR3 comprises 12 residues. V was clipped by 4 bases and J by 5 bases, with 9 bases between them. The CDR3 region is CASSPSPETQYF. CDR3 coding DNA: TGCGCCAGCAGCCCCTCCCCGGAGACCCAGTACTTC.

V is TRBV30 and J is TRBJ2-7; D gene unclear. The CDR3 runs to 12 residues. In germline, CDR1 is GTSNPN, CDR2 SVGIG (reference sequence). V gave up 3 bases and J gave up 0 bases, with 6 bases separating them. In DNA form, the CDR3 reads TGTGCCTGGAGCGGAGACTCCTACGAGCAGTACTTC. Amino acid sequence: CAWSGDSYEQYF.

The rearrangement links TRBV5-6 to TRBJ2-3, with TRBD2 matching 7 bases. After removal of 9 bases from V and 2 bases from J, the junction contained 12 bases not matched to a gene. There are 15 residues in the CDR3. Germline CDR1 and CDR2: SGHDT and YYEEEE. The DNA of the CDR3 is TGTGCCACCAAAACCCCGCGGGACTACACAGATACGCAGTATTTT. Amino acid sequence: CATKTPRDYTDTQYF.